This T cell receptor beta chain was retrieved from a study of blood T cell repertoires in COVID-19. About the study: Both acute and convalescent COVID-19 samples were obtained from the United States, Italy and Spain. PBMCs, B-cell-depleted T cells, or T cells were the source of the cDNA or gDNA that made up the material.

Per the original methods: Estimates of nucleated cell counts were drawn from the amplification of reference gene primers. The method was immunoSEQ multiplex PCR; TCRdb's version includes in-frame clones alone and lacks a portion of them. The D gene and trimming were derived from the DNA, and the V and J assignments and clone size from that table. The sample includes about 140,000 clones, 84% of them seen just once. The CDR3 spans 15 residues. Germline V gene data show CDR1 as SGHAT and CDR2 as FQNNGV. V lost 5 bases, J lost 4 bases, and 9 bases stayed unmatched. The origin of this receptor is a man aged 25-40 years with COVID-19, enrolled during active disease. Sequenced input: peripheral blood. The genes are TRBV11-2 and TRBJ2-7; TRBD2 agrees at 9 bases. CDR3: CASSQPGTSLYEQYF. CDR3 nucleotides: TGTGCCAGCAGCCAGCCCGGGACTAGCCTTTACGAGCAGTACTTC.